This T cell receptor beta chain was sequenced in a study of control samples from healthy donors and cancer patients (TCRdb year 2020). A note on this clone: It has no known antigen specificity. No per-base quality is available; no much larger clone lies one base away.

The method behind the library was the immunoSEQ multiplex PCR assay. TCRdb carries this immuneACCESS record with in-frame sequences only. Its versions omit some clonotypes, under half of them owing to an unresolved V gene in the studies checked, with the rest unexplained. This sample is represented by 130,000 or so clones; around nine tenths of them were singletons. The leading ten clones occupy 3% to 3.5% of the sample. The material sequenced was blood. This TCR was sampled from a man aged 45-65 years in good health.

For the CDR3, the sequence is CAVDRLVYGYTF. The sequenced DNA: TGTGCCGTGGACAGGTTGGTCTATGGCTACACCTTC. The chain is encoded by TRBV7-2 joined to TRBJ1-2, with 7 bases in between that match TRBD1. V loses 11 bases at its end and J loses 4 bases; junction bases beyond the gene matches: 7. The CDR3 runs 12 amino acids, cysteine and phenylalanine included. The DNA shown is the 36-base CDR3, in frame from base 1. Reading the germline V gene gives CDR1 SGHTA and CDR2 FQGNSA.